The present TCR beta chain was sequenced within a study of T cells in Graves' hyperthyroidism and ophthalmopathy. Deletions cut 3 bases from V and 3 bases from J, with 13 bases between. The CDR3 is made up of 14 amino acids. Germline CDR1 is SGHRS and CDR2 is YFSETQ. This clonotype has more than one count but fewer than ten. The source material, RNA transcripts, was used to amplify TCR beta CDR3 regions. An initial round of RT-PCR targeting the TCR CDR3 relied on the HTBI primer set. Each CDR3 protein is one row after TCRdb ran MiXCR on the multiplex PCR reads. Here the sample spans under 400,000 distinct CDR3 sequences, approximately 15% being singletons.

This rearrangement joins TRBV5-1 to TRBJ2-7, with D possibly being TRBD1 or TRBD2 (5 bases each). This TCR was recovered from an older woman with Graves' hyperthyroidism. The sample comprised blood. The CDR3 reads CASSSGPNDYEQYF. The CDR3 bases are TGCGCCAGCAGCTCGGGACCCAACGACTACGAGCAGTACTTC.